This TCR beta chain was identified in a study of T cell repertoires in cytomegalovirus infection. TCRdb recomputed calls from the reads with MiXCR, one row per CDR3 protein. The repertoire consists of about 250,000 distinct CDR3 sequences, with 6% to 8% occurring once and the leading ten covering about 6.3%. Per the germline V gene, CDR1 is DFQATT and CDR2 is SNEGSKA (reference sequence). With 3 bases clipped from V and 6 bases from J, the junction kept 3 bases outside the gene matches. The length of the CDR3 is 13 residues. This clonotype was observed many times. The rearrangement links TRBV20-1 to TRBJ2-3; 10 bases match TRBD2. This sequence was found in a human donor in good health (CMV status not recorded). Some clones in this sample may be carry-over from other donors' samples. The sample was PBMCs. The CDR3 reads CSASILAGDTQYF. CDR3 in DNA: TGCAGTGCTAGTATACTAGCGGGGGATACGCAGTATTTT.